This TCR beta chain was identified in a study of cytomegalovirus exposure and HLA in healthy donors. General observations from the study: Researchers catalogued about 150 TCR beta chains as cytomegalovirus-associated.

The junction had 2 bases not matched to a gene; V was cut back by 2 bases and J by 2 bases. The germline CDR1 and CDR2 sequences are MGHDK and SYGVNS. The CDR3 loop spans 15 amino acids. This clone was counted only a few times. Its target is not known. Both 60 Vbeta primers and 13 Jbeta primers went into the PCR. The protocol was immunoSEQ multiplex PCR, while the TCRdb copy is restricted to in-frame clones and leaves out a portion. Here the sample spans approximately 120,000 clones, approximately 81% being singletons. The gene calls are TRBV25-1 and TRBJ1-5; 8 positions match TRBD1. This TCR derives from a woman under 40 in good health and CMV-seronegative. Sequencing was carried out using PBMCs. CDR3 sequence: CASSEGQGRNQPQHF. The CDR3 nucleotides read TGTGCCAGCAGTGAAGGACAGGGACGCAATCAGCCCCAGCATTTT.